The 17 T cell receptor beta chains listed next were all sequenced from one sample in a study of blood T cell repertoires in COVID-19. This table comes from immunoSEQ multiplex PCR, and its TCRdb copy is limited to in-frame clones, with some not included. The table shows around 300,000 clones, with about nine tenths occurring only once. The specimen was peripheral blood. All receptors come from a man aged 50-59 years with acute or convalescent COVID-19.

This chain uses TRBV5-6 with TRBJ2-7, with TRBD1 as a possible D gene (5 bases). CDR1 is SGHDT, CDR2 YYEEEE, per germline. The CDR3 covers 16 residues. The V and J ends lost 5 bases and 4 bases respectively, with 22 bases between them. The CDR3 region has the DNA TGTGCCAGCAGGCTTGGGATAGCCAGGGTACCTTACGAGCAGTACTTC. Protein sequence: CASRLGIARVPYEQYF.

The chain recombines TRBV6-5 with TRBJ1-2, with 7 bases aligning to TRBD1. The CDR3 sequence is 13 residues long. Germline assignment: CDR1 MNHEY and CDR2 SVGAGI. V gave up 5 bases and J gave up 8 bases; unmatched junction bases: 8. This chain's CDR3 is CASSRGQRRGYTF. Here the CDR3 DNA reads TGTGCCAGCAGTAGGGGACAGCGTAGAGGCTACACCTTC.

The V call is TRBV2, the J call TRBJ1-2; 11 bases agree with TRBD1. Germline values: CDR1 SNHLY, CDR2 FYNNEI. The CDR3 is 14 amino acids. V shed 7 bases and J 5 bases; nucleotides not matched to a gene: 6. CDR3 in DNA: TGTGCCAGCAAACCCCGGGACAGGGGGTATGGCTACACCTTC. Translated, it gives CASKPRDRGYGYTF.

This clone has a single count. This chain connects TRBV30 to TRBJ1-5, with a weak D call TRBD1 (6 bases). Trimming stripped 5 bases from V and 6 bases from J, with 14 bases between. Per germline, CDR1 GTSNPN and CDR2 SVGIG (reference sequence). This CDR3 contains 13 residues. The CDR3 DNA reads as TGTGCCTGGGATACAGGGATGACTCAGCCCCAGCATTTT. Protein product: CAWDTGMTQPQHF.

This clone was detected once. This sequence joins TRBV5-1 and TRBJ2-3; 9 nucleotides match TRBD2. Germline trimming cut 1 base from V and 5 bases from J; bases unmatched to any gene: 11. The CDR3 extends over 17 amino acids. Per the germline V gene, CDR1 is SGHRS and CDR2 is YFSETQ. The CDR3 DNA is TGCGCCAGCAGCTTGAGTCCTAGCGGGATGTGGGGAGATACGCAGTATTTT. Protein: CASSLSPSGMWGDTQYF.

DNA for the CDR3: TGTGCCAGCAAAGGCAGGGGGCCCACGAACACTGAAGCTTTCTTT. Protein: CASKGRGPTNTEAFF. V gene TRBV2 combines with J gene TRBJ1-1; 8 bases align to TRBD1. The CDR3 is 15 amino acids. The J segment lost 1 base and the V segment lost 7 bases, leaving 8 bases of the junction unmatched. Germline values: CDR1 SNHLY, CDR2 FYNNEI.

V is TRBV15 and J is TRBJ2-6; possible D gene TRBD1, 5 bases. Per the germline V gene, CDR1 is LNHNV and CDR2 is YYDKDF (reference sequence). CDR3 length: 15 residues. V lost 4 bases, J lost 4 bases, and 11 bases lay in between. The CDR3 coding sequence is TGTGCCACCAGCACAGTGACAGACGGGGCCAACGTCCTGACTTTC. This gives the protein CATSTVTDGANVLTF. Full variable domain (missing parts from reference TRBV15 and TRBJ2-6): DAMVIQNPRYQVTQFGKPVTLSCSQTLNHNVMYWYQQKSSQAPKLLFHYYDKDFNNEADTPDNFQSRRPNTSFCFLDIRSPGLGDTAMYLCATSTVTDGANVLTFGAGSRLTVL.

The chain links TRBV7-9 to TRBJ1-4; D is ambiguous. V was cut by 4 bases and J by 0 bases, with 9 bases left in between. The CDR3 is 15 residues long. Germline-derived CDR1 and CDR2 are SEHNR and FQNEAQ (reference sequence). The CDR3 loop is CASSSQIATNEKLFF. CDR3 DNA: TGTGCCAGCAGCTCACAGATTGCAACTAATGAAAAACTGTTTTTT.

V usage is TRBV13 and J usage is TRBJ2-3, with D perhaps TRBD1 (5 bases). The CDR3 is 16 residues long. Germline V gene sequence: CDR1 PRHDT, CDR2 FYEKMQ (reference sequence). V lost 5 bases to trimming and J lost 2 bases, with 17 bases between them. The CDR3 DNA is TGTGCCAGCAGCGCAGGGTTTTTGAGTATCACAGATACGCAGTATTTT. Its translation: CASSAGFLSITDTQYF. Full variable domain (outside the CDR3, taken from reference TRBV13 and TRBJ2-3): AAGVIQSPRHLIKEKRETATLKCYPIPRHDTVYWYQQGPGQDPQFLISFYEKMQSDKGSIPDRFSAQQFSDYHSELNMSSLELGDSALYFCASSAGFLSITDTQYFGPGTRLTVL.

The rearrangement joins TRBV6-5 to TRBJ1-1; a possible D gene is TRBD1 (5 bases). From germline, CDR1 is MNHEY and CDR2 SVGAGI. Trimming left V 7 bases short and J 3 bases short, with 12 bases between. The CDR3 is made up of 13 amino acids. CDR3 in amino acids: CASTQTVYTEAFF. The CDR3 coding sequence is TGTGCCAGCACCCAGACAGTCTACACTGAAGCTTTCTTT.

Worth noting for this clone: The sample contains more than one DNA sequence encoding this CDR3. This sequence joins TRBV9 and TRBJ2-1; D is perhaps TRBD2 (7 bases). From germline, CDR1 is SGDLS and CDR2 YYNGEE. The CDR3 spans 16 residues. V was shortened by 0 bases and J by 7 bases, with 17 bases between the two germline ends. The CDR3 loop is CASSVGSGGAYNEQFF. The CDR3 DNA is TGTGCCAGCAGCGTAGGAAGTGGGGGGGCATATAATGAGCAGTTCTTC.

The chain links TRBV3-1 (or the pseudogene TRBV3-2) to TRBJ2-1; D uncertain. With 6 bases removed from V and 3 bases from J, the gap between germline ends came to 9 bases. This CDR3 has 13 residues. Per the germline V gene, CDR1 is LGHDT and CDR2 is YNNKEL (reference sequence). The CDR3 coding sequence is TGTGCCAGCAGTCATCTAGGCTACAATGAGCAGTTCTTC. Encoded protein: CASSHLGYNEQFF.

The chain carries TRBV7-5 and TRBJ2-7; the table calls TRBD1, which could not be checked here. TRBV7-5 has pseudogene status. The length of the CDR3 is 16 residues. CDR3 protein: CARSLAIQGSSYEQYF. DNA of the CDR3: TGTGCCAGAAGCTTAGCTATTCAGGGCAGCTCCTACGAGCAGTACTTC.

The chain employs TRBV3-1 (or the pseudogene TRBV3-2) and TRBJ2-7, with a tentative D call TRBD1 (6 bases). CDR3 size: 13 residues. Germline V gives CDR1 LGHDT, CDR2 YNNKEL (reference sequence). V gave up 3 bases and J gave up 2 bases, with 8 bases separating them. In DNA, the CDR3 is TGTGCCAGCAGCCACCAGGGGCCCTACGAGCAGTACTTC. Protein: CASSHQGPYEQYF.

The chain carries TRBV2 and TRBJ2-3, with a weak D call TRBD1 (5 bases). The CDR3 spans 17 residues. The ends were cut back, 1 base at V and 0 bases at J, with 14 bases in the middle. CDR1 and CDR2 (germline): SNHLY, FYNNEI. CDR3 amino acids: CASSEEGRVPSTDTQYF. For the CDR3, the DNA is TGTGCCAGCAGTGAAGAGGGCAGGGTTCCTAGCACAGATACGCAGTATTTT.

CDR3 nucleotide sequence: TGTGCCAGCAGTGAATTATTATCGGGGACAGTCCTATCCTACGAGCAGTACTTC. Its translation is CASSELLSGTVLSYEQYF. The V and J genes are TRBV2 and TRBJ2-7; 7 bases agree with TRBD1. The CDR3 length is 18 residues. Germline V gene sequence: CDR1 SNHLY, CDR2 FYNNEI. With 2 bases clipped from V and 1 base from J, the junction kept 14 bases outside the gene matches.

CDR3 protein: CASSLSAGRYEKLFF. The CDR3 region has the DNA TGTGCCAGCAGTTTATCGGCAGGGCGGTACGAAAAACTGTTTTTT. The chain links TRBV27 to TRBJ1-4, with D possibly being TRBD1 (5 bases). V dropped 0 bases and J dropped 8 bases, with 13 bases sitting between them. The CDR3 contains 15 residues. In germline, CDR1 is MNHEY, CDR2 SMNVEV (reference sequence).